Listed below are T cell receptor beta chains from one sample, sequenced in a study of CD8+ T cells in alopecia areata. Produced via immunoSEQ multiplex PCR; TCRdb's table is partial and in-frame only. The data hold 150,000 to 200,000 clones, with about three fifths observed a single time. The sample here was CD4+ T cells sorted from blood, taken at week 49, from a patient treated with tofacitinib. These receptor sequences come from a human donor with alopecia areata. CDR3s include the opening cysteine and the closing phenylalanine or tryptophan. A D gene is named only where the DNA matches it firmly. Not every row has a clone size; where given, it reads once, few, many or a size class.

>.|.|TRBJ1-4|TRBV30
TGTGCCTGGAGCGCAGAACTTAATGAAAAACTGTTTTTT
CAWSAELNEKLFF
>.|.|TRBJ1-2|TRBV30
TGTGCCTGGGCCCCGGATGCGAACTATGGCTACACCTTC
CAWAPDANYGYTF
>.|.|TRBJ1-2|TRBV7-2
TGTGCCAGCAGCTTCCGGAACTATGGCTACACCTTC
CASSFRNYGYTF
>.|.|TRBJ2-1|TRBV11-2
TGTGCCAGCAGCTTAGGCCGGACTACCCTTGATGAGCAGTTCTTC
CASSLGRTTLDEQFF
>TRBD2|.|TRBJ2-1|TRBV7-2
TGTGCCAGCAGCTTAGGCCTCGGACTAGCGGGGGTGCAGTTCTTC
CASSLGLGLAGVQFF
>.|.|TRBJ1-1|TRBV29-1
TGCAGCGTTGACAGGGCAAACCTCATGAACACTGAAGCTTTCTTT
CSVDRANLMNTEAFF
>.|few|TRBJ2-3|TRBV5-1
TGCGCCAGCAGCTCCGGGGGCTACACAGATACGCAGTATTTT
CASSSGGYTDTQYF
>TRBD2|.|TRBJ2-1|TRBV5-1
TGCGCCAGCAGCTTGGTCGTGCGGAGCGGGGGTGTATACAATGAGCAGTTCTTC
CASSLVVRSGGVYNEQFF
>.|.|TRBJ1-1|TRBV6-5
TGTGCCAGCAGTTTTCTGGGGACCACTGAAGCTTTCTTT
CASSFLGTTEAFF
>.|.|TRBJ1-5|TRBV30
TGTGCCTCCGGACAGAGCCTCAATCAGCCCCAGCATTTT
CASGQSLNQPQHF
>.|many|TRBJ2-5|TRBV19
TGTGCCAGTAGTATTGGCAGGGGAAGTGGAGAGACCCAGTACTTC
CASSIGRGSGETQYF
>TRBD1|.|TRBJ1-2|TRBV2
TGTGCCAGCGCCCTCACAGGGGCTGGCTATGGCTACACCTTC
CASALTGAGYGYTF
>TRBD2|.|TRBJ2-5|TRBV9
TGTGCCAGCAGCGTAGGGTTTGCGGGGGGACTCCAAGAGACCCAGTACTTC
CASSVGFAGGLQETQYF
>.|.|TRBJ2-2|TRBV13
TGTGCCAGCAGCTTAGGCCGAGGGTTTTTCACCGGGGAGCTGTTTTTT
CASSLGRGFFTGELFF
>TRBD1|.|TRBJ1-1|TRBV29-1
TGCAGCGTTGGCTGGACAGGGGTACGGGGAATTGAAGCTTTCTTT
CSVGWTGVRGIEAFF
>.|.|TRBJ2-7|TRBV6-1
TGTGCCAGCAGTGAAAGCACAGCCACCTACGAGCAGTACTTC
CASSESTATYEQYF
>.|.|TRBJ1-6|TRBV9
TGTGCCAGCAGCCAACGGGGAGGTGTTAATTCACCCCTCCACTTT
CASSQRGGVNSPLHF
>TRBD1|.|TRBJ1-6|TRBV9
TGTGCCAGCAGCGCGGGACAGGGATTTAATTCACCCCTCCACTTT
CASSAGQGFNSPLHF
>TRBD2|.|TRBJ2-3|TRBV18
TGTGCCAGCTCACTCGGGACTAGCTTGGATACGCAGTATTTT
CASSLGTSLDTQYF
>.|.|TRBJ1-1|TRBV5-1
TGCGCCAGCAGCTTGGAAGCGGTAGTGGACACTGAAGCTTTCTTT
CASSLEAVVDTEAFF
>.|.|TRBJ1-1|TRBV29-1
TGCAGCGTGACAATTTCACGGGACACTGAAGCTTTCTTT
CSVTISRDTEAFF
>.|.|TRBJ1-1|TRBV7-2
TGTGCCAGCAGCTTAGGTCCAGAGTACACTGAAGCTTTCTTT
CASSLGPEYTEAFF
>TRBD2|few|TRBJ2-3|TRBV27
TGTGCCAGCAGTTCGAGCGGGGGGGCCACAGATACGCAGTATTTT
CASSSSGGATDTQYF
>.|once|TRBJ2-5|TRBV5-6
TGTGCCAGCAGCCTCCCGCCCCACCGGGAGACCCAGTACTTC
CASSLPPHRETQYF
>.|.|TRBJ2-5|TRBV28
TGTGCCAGCAGTCGACAGTTACAAGAGACCCAGTACTTC
CASSRQLQETQYF
>TRBD2|.|TRBJ2-7|TRBV10-3
TGTGCCATCAAATCGCAGCGGGGGGACTCCTACGAGCAGTACTTC
CAIKSQRGDSYEQYF
>TRBD2|few|TRBJ2-1|TRBV19
TGTGCCAGTAGTCGACTAGCGGCTGACAATGAGCAGTTCTTC
CASSRLAADNEQFF
>.|.|TRBJ2-3|TRBV11-1
TGTGCCAGCACCAAGAGGGGGGGACTTTCTACCACAGATACGCAGTATTTT
CASTKRGGLSTTDTQYF
>.|.|TRBJ1-5|TRBV6-1
TGTGCCAGCAGTCCTTTGGACGGCAATCAGCCCCAGCATTTT
CASSPLDGNQPQHF
>.|.|TRBJ1-2|TRBV30
TGTGCCTGGAGCCCCGACAGTCTCTATGGCTACACCTTC
CAWSPDSLYGYTF
>.|.|TRBJ2-7|TRBV9
TGTGCCAGCAGCGTGGAGGATTTGATAGGGGAGCAGTACTTC
CASSVEDLIGEQYF
>.|.|TRBJ1-2|TRBV9
TGTGCCAGCAGCGTAGTAGGTCAGGGGAGCTATGGCTACACCTTC
CASSVVGQGSYGYTF
>.|.|TRBJ1-2|TRBV29-1
TGCAGCGTTGTTCTGGGCGGCTATGGCTACACCTTC
CSVVLGGYGYTF
>TRBD1|.|TRBJ1-2|TRBV29-1
TGCAGCGTAGAACAGGGGAATGGCTACACCTTC
CSVEQGNGYTF
>.|.|TRBJ2-6|TRBV7-2
TGTGCCAGCAGACCGACCGGGACTTCCAACGTCCTGACTTTC
CASRPTGTSNVLTF
>.|.|TRBJ2-2|TRBV4-3
TGCGCCAGCAGCCCCCAAAGGACCGGGGAGCTGTTTTTT
CASSPQRTGELFF
>TRBD1|.|TRBJ1-1|TRBV7-9
TGTGCCAGCAGTCTAGGGTTACAGGGGGCGCGAAGCCCCTTT
CASSLGLQGARSPF
>TRBD2|.|TRBJ2-3|TRBV9
TGTGCCAGCAGCGTGAAAGCGGGGGGGCTAGATACGCAGTATTTT
CASSVKAGGLDTQYF
>.|.|TRBJ2-2|TRBV9
TGTGCCAGCAGCGTAGAGGATAGGAGGACCGGGGAGCTGTTTTTT
CASSVEDRRTGELFF
>TRBD2|.|TRBJ2-1|TRBV2
TGTGCCAGCAGTCCTAGCGGGGGGGCTTACAATGAGCAGTTCTTC
CASSPSGGAYNEQFF
>.|few|TRBJ2-1|TRBV28
TGTGCCAGCAGTTCCCCCGGGGGCCCCAATGAGCAGTTCTTC
CASSSPGGPNEQFF
>.|once|TRBJ1-2|TRBV30
TGTGCCTGGAGTGTACGAAAGACACAGACTAACTATGGCTACACCTTC
CAWSVRKTQTNYGYTF
>.|.|TRBJ1-5|TRBV4-1
TGCGCCAGCAGCCAAGTGTGGCAGCAGCCCCAGCATTTT
CASSQVWQQPQHF
>.|.|TRBJ2-1|TRBV6-5
TGTGCCAGCAGTTATAGTTTGGGAAGGGGCCATGAGCAGTTCTTC
CASSYSLGRGHEQFF
>.|.|TRBJ1-2|TRBV30
TGTGCCTGGAGTCCTGGGGTTGTCGGCTACACCTTC
CAWSPGVVGYTF
>TRBD1|.|TRBJ1-2|TRBV4-1
TGCGCCAGCAGCCACGGACAGGGACCGTATGGCTACACCTTC
CASSHGQGPYGYTF
>.|.|TRBJ2-5|TRBV5-1
TGCGCCAGCAGCCTAGGGATGGAGACCCAGTACTTC
CASSLGMETQYF
>.|.|TRBJ2-3|TRBV5-1
TGCGCCAGCAGCTTGATAAGCACAGATACGCAGTATTTT
CASSLISTDTQYF
>.|.|TRBJ1-2|TRBV10-3
TGTGCCATCAGTGTGGGGGATGGCTACACCTTC
CAISVGDGYTF
>.|.|TRBJ1-2|TRBV5-1
TGCGCCAGCAGCCCCCTTAATGGACGGTCTAGTGGACATGGGGACACCTTC
CASSPLNGRSSGHGDTF
>TRBD1|.|TRBJ2-2|TRBV29-1
TGCAGCGCCCCGACTAGCGGACAGGGGGCCGCGAACACCGGGGAGCTGTTTTTT
CSAPTSGQGAANTGELFF
>TRBD1|.|TRBJ1-1|TRBV29-1
TGCAGCGTTAAAGGACAGGCGGCGAACACTGAAGCTTTCTTT
CSVKGQAANTEAFF
>.|.|TRBJ2-2|TRBV5-1
TGCGCCAGCAGCGGAGGTGGGAGTCAGAACACCGGGGAGCTGTTTTTT
CASSGGGSQNTGELFF
>.|.|TRBJ2-7|TRBV30
TGTGCCTGGAGCCCCGGGACATCCTTCTCCTACGAGCAGTACTTC
CAWSPGTSFSYEQYF
>.|.|TRBJ1-2|TRBV30
TGTGCCTGGGGGGGTGACAGAATTTCCTCCCGTGGCTACACCTTC
CAWGGDRISSRGYTF
>.|few|TRBJ1-1|TRBV29-1
TGCAGCGTTGACTGGGGTCGCACTGAAGCTTTCTTT
CSVDWGRTEAFF
>.|.|TRBJ1-1|TRBV18
TGTGCCAGCTCCCAAGCAGGGACGGTAAGGACTGAAGCTTTCTTT
CASSQAGTVRTEAFF
>.|.|TRBJ2-1|TRBV30
TGTGCCTGGACCGGGTCAAGCTACAATGAGCAGTTCTTC
CAWTGSSYNEQFF